This is a list of T cell receptor beta chains from one sample in a study of response to subunit inactivated influenza vaccine. TCRdb reprocessed the RT-PCR reads with MiXCR, giving one entry per CDR3 protein. The sample lists 490,000 or so distinct CDR3 sequences, about 8% seen once, with 10% to 15% in the top ten. Sequences were derived from PBMCs from blood, sampled about 23 months after vaccination. These receptors were collected from a man between 45 and 75 years old who received an inactivated influenza vaccine. Both conserved end residues are part of each CDR3. A D gene is named only where the DNA matches it firmly. Size tells how often a clone was seen (once, few, many) or the class of an expanded clone, and some rows leave it out.

>TRBV11-3|TRBJ2-1|NA|TRBD2
CASSLGTSGSDEQFF
TGTGCCAGCAGCTTAGGGACTAGCGGGAGCGATGAGCAGTTCTTC
>TRBV2|TRBJ1-1|few|TRBD1
CATPAQGSKHLGTFF
TGTGCCACGCCCGCACAGGGGTCTAAGCACCTTGGGACTTTCTTT
>TRBV20-1|TRBJ2-3|few|TRBD2
CSASQAGGPGNF
TGCAGTGCTAGCCAAGCGGGAGGGCCTGGAAATTTC
>TRBV7-2|TRBJ2-2|many|NA
CASSPVGTGELFF
TGTGCCAGCAGTCCGGTGGGTACCGGGGAGCTGTTTTTT
>TRBV7-3|TRBJ2-3|many|NA
CASSLPGSTDTQYF
TGTGCCAGCAGCTTACCTGGGAGCACAGATACGCAGTATTTT
>TRBV20-1|TRBJ2-7|NA|NA
CSARNGNYEQYF
TGCAGTGCTAGAAATGGGAACTACGAGCAGTACTTC
>TRBV7-8|TRBJ1-1|NA|NA
CASSRQQVFGITMNTEAFF
TGTGCCAGCAGCAGACAACAGGTATTCGGGATCACAATGAACACTGAAGCTTTCTTT
>TRBV20-1|TRBJ2-5|NA|NA
CSAKGRGQETQYF
TGCAGTGCTAAAGGGCGGGGACAAGAGACCCAGTACTTC
>TRBV7-8|TRBJ2-1|many|NA
CASSLLMGNEQFF
TGTGCCAGCAGCTTACTTATGGGCAATGAGCAGTTCTTC
>TRBV27|TRBJ2-7|NA|NA
CASSLGPAGYEQYF
TGTGCCAGCAGTTTAGGTCCGGCAGGCTACGAGCAGTACTTC
>TRBV6-1|TRBJ1-1|many|TRBD1
CASSRQGVNTEAFF
TGTGCCAGCAGCCGACAGGGGGTGAACACTGAAGCTTTCTTT
>TRBV4-1|TRBJ2-5|NA|TRBD2
CASSQTGLPSETQYF
TGCGCCAGCAGCCAAACGGGACTACCGTCGGAGACCCAGTACTTC
>TRBV20-1|TRBJ2-4|few|NA
CSASWTPQNIQYF
TGCAGTGCTAGCTGGACACCCCAAAACATTCAGTACTTC
>TRBV7-2|TRBJ1-5|NA|NA
CASADSYSNQPQHF
TGTGCCAGCGCGGACAGCTATAGCAATCAGCCCCAGCATTTT
>TRBV10-3|TRBJ2-7|NA|TRBD2
CAFRGTSPYEQYF
TGTGCCTTCCGAGGGACTAGCCCCTACGAGCAGTACTTC
>TRBV5-1|TRBJ2-1|few|NA
CASSFAGPEREQFF
TGCGCCAGCAGCTTTGCGGGCCCGGAGCGTGAGCAGTTCTTC
>TRBV12-3/TRBV12-4|TRBJ2-5|NA|NA
CASRRQEQETQYF
TGTGCCAGCAGAAGACAGGAACAAGAGACCCAGTACTTC
>TRBV7-2|TRBJ2-7|many|TRBD1
CASSSRQGSYEQYF
TGCGCCAGCAGCTCCCGACAGGGATCCTACGAGCAGTACTTC
>TRBV7-9|TRBJ2-1|NA|NA
CASSLVAGRYNEQFF
TGTGCCAGCAGCTTAGTGGCGGGCCGCTACAATGAGCAGTTCTTC
>TRBV5-1|TRBJ2-2|many|NA
CASSLSVTGGTGELFF
TGCGCCAGCAGCTTGAGCGTTACAGGAGGCACCGGGGAGCTGTTTTTT
>TRBV24-1|TRBJ1-5|NA|TRBD1
CATSVTGAGPQHF
TGTGCCACCAGTGTTACAGGGGCAGGGCCCCAGCATTTT
>TRBV9|TRBJ2-1|few|TRBD2
CASSHRGLAGSDDAYNEQFF
TGTGCCAGCAGTCATCGCGGACTAGCGGGGTCAGATGACGCCTACAATGAGCAGTTCTTC
>TRBV11-1|TRBJ2-7|NA|TRBD1
CASSYTATGANYEQYF
TGTGCCAGCAGCTACACCGCGACAGGGGCTAACTACGAGCAGTACTTC
>TRBV27|TRBJ1-4|NA|TRBD1
CASRRTGQGRNEKLFF
TGTGCCAGCAGGAGGACAGGCCAAGGGAGGAATGAAAAACTGTTTTTT
>TRBV28|TRBJ2-1|NA|NA
CASSFEGTLDEQFF
TGTGCCAGCAGTTTTGAGGGGACCCTTGATGAGCAGTTCTTC
>TRBV3-1|TRBJ1-3|many|NA
CASSQQGSGNTIYF
TGTGCCAGCAGCCAACAGGGCTCTGGAAACACCATATATTTT
>TRBV10-3|TRBJ1-5|NA|NA
CAISDRSYSNQPQHF
TGTGCCATCAGTGACAGGAGTTATAGCAATCAGCCCCAGCATTTT
>TRBV29-1|TRBJ2-1|few|NA
CSVELGYNEQFF
TGCAGCGTTGAACTAGGGTATAATGAGCAGTTCTTC
>TRBV7-2|TRBJ2-1|few|TRBD2
CASSLAGLAGVYNEQFF
TGTGCCAGCAGCTTAGCGGGACTAGCGGGAGTATACAATGAGCAGTTCTTC
>TRBV11-1|TRBJ2-3|few|TRBD2
CASSSPGTSGSKTDTQYF
TGTGCCAGCAGCTCCCCCGGGACTAGCGGGAGTAAAACAGATACGCAGTATTTT
>TRBV4-2|TRBJ1-1|NA|NA
CASSQDYGLNTEAFF
TGTGCCAGCAGCCAAGATTATGGGCTGAACACTGAAGCTTTCTTT
>TRBV4-1|TRBJ2-3|many|NA
CASSGYASTDTQYF
TGCGCCAGCAGTGGATATGCTAGCACAGATACGCAGTATTTT